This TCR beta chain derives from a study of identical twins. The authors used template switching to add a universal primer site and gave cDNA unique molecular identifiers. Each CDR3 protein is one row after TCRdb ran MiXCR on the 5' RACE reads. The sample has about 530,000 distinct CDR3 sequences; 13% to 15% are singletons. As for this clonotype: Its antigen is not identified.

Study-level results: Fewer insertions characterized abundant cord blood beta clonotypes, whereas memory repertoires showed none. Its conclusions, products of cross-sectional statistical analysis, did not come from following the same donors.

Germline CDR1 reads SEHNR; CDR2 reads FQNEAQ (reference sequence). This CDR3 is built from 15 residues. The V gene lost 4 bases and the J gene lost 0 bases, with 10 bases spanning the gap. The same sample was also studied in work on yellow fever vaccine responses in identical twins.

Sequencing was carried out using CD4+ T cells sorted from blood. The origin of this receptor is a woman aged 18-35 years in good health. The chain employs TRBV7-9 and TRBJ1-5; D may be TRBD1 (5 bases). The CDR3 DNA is TGTGCCAGCAGCTCTGGGGCGAGTAGCAATCAGCCCCAGCATTTT. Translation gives CASSSGASSNQPQHF. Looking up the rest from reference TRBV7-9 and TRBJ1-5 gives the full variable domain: DTGVSQNPRHKITKRGQNVTFRCDPISEHNRLYWYRQTLGQGPEFLTYFQNEAQLEKSRLLSDRFSAERPKGSFSTLEIQRTEQGDSAMYLCASSSGASSNQPQHFGDGTRLSIL.